This TCR beta chain was obtained from a study of blood T cell repertoires in COVID-19. As for the study in general: Samples taken during acute and convalescent COVID-19 were collected in the United States, Italy and Spain. PBMCs, B-cell-depleted T cells, or T cells provided the cDNA or gDNA that made up the material.

This clone appeared once. Source study methods: Counts of nucleated cells, estimated from reference gene primer amplification, were obtained. Libraries were prepared by immunoSEQ multiplex PCR; TCRdb keeps only in-frame clonotypes and omits some of them. The D gene and trimming were derived from the DNA, and the V and J assignments and clone size from that table. The table records about 45,000 clones, over 80% of them present only once. V was pared by 4 bases and J by 4 bases, with 13 bases between. The CDR3 loop spans 14 amino acids. Germline loops: CDR1 MNHEY, CDR2 SVGEGT. The sample consisted of peripheral blood. The TCR sequence derives from a man aged 45-65 years with active COVID-19. This chain links TRBV6-2 or TRBV6-3 with TRBJ1-1; D gene ambiguous. CDR3 amino acids: CASSSGEWFTEAFF. CDR3 nucleotide sequence: TGTGCCAGCAGTTCTGGGGAGTGGTTCACTGAAGCTTTCTTT.